This is a list of T cell receptor beta chains from one sample in a study of T cells after somatic rescue of genetic block. Some clones are missing from TCRdb's copy, which holds only in-frame ones; the method was immunoSEQ multiplex PCR. The sample includes about 70,000 clones, around 90% of them seen just once. Source material: peripheral blood mononuclear cells (PBMCs). The receptors shown here come from a man in his forties or fifties. Both conserved end residues are part of each CDR3. Each record gives: J gene, clone size, D gene, V gene, CDR3 protein, CDR3 DNA. A D gene is named only where the DNA matches it firmly. Size tells how often a clone was seen (once, few, many) or the class of an expanded clone, and some rows leave it out.

J gene: TRBJ2-7; clone size: .; D gene: .; V gene: TRBV27; CDR3 protein: CASSLSAGVPYEQYF; CDR3 DNA: TGTGCCAGCAGTTTATCTGCAGGGGTCCCCTACGAGCAGTACTTC
J gene: TRBJ2-7; clone size: .; D gene: .; V gene: TRBV5-6; CDR3 protein: CASSHRGGPTPGEQYF; CDR3 DNA: TGTGCCAGCAGTCATCGGGGCGGGCCGACCCCGGGCGAGCAGTACTTC
J gene: TRBJ2-3; clone size: .; D gene: TRBD2; V gene: TRBV2; CDR3 protein: CASSAEVLGREGRTDTQYF; CDR3 DNA: TGTGCCAGCAGCGCCGAGGTCTTAGGGCGGGAGGGCCGGACAGATACGCAGTATTTT
J gene: TRBJ2-1; clone size: .; D gene: TRBD2; V gene: TRBV27; CDR3 protein: CASSFRLAGVGGEQFF; CDR3 DNA: TGTGCCAGCAGTTTTAGACTAGCGGGAGTGGGCGGTGAGCAGTTCTTC
J gene: TRBJ2-2; clone size: .; D gene: .; V gene: TRBV27; CDR3 protein: CASNGKNTGELFF; CDR3 DNA: TGTGCCAGCAACGGGAAAAACACCGGGGAGCTGTTTTTT
J gene: TRBJ1-4; clone size: .; D gene: .; V gene: TRBV2; CDR3 protein: CAVTGTGNEKLFF; CDR3 DNA: TGTGCCGTTACCGGGACGGGTAATGAAAAACTGTTTTTT
J gene: TRBJ2-2; clone size: .; D gene: .; V gene: TRBV7-3; CDR3 protein: CASSLNGRNTGELFF; CDR3 DNA: TGTGCCAGCAGCTTAAATGGCAGAAACACCGGGGAGCTGTTTTTT
J gene: TRBJ2-7; clone size: few; D gene: .; V gene: TRBV25-1; CDR3 protein: CASRGDEQYF; CDR3 DNA: TGTGCCAGCCGAGGGGACGAGCAGTACTTC
J gene: TRBJ2-7; clone size: .; D gene: .; V gene: TRBV29-1; CDR3 protein: CSVVRGGEQYF; CDR3 DNA: TGCAGCGTTGTAAGGGGCGGAGAGCAGTACTTC
J gene: TRBJ1-2; clone size: .; D gene: TRBD1; V gene: TRBV9; CDR3 protein: CASSTRQGYGYTF; CDR3 DNA: TGTGCCAGCAGCACCCGACAGGGCTATGGCTACACCTTC
J gene: TRBJ2-1; clone size: once; D gene: .; V gene: TRBV11-2; CDR3 protein: CASSLWGNTYNEQFF; CDR3 DNA: TGTGCCAGCAGCTTATGGGGAAACACCTACAATGAGCAGTTCTTC
J gene: TRBJ2-7; clone size: once; D gene: TRBD2; V gene: TRBV28; CDR3 protein: CASRTHSGSYEQYF; CDR3 DNA: TGTGCCAGCAGGACCCACAGCGGGAGCTACGAGCAGTACTTC
J gene: TRBJ1-1; clone size: .; D gene: .; V gene: TRBV27; CDR3 protein: CASSLRGRRNTEAFF; CDR3 DNA: TGTGCCAGCAGTTTACGGGGCAGGCGGAACACTGAAGCTTTCTTT
J gene: TRBJ1-6; clone size: .; D gene: .; V gene: TRBV5-6; CDR3 protein: CASSLVGIGSPLHF; CDR3 DNA: TGTGCCAGCAGCTTGGTCGGGATTGGTTCACCCCTCCACTTT
J gene: TRBJ2-7; clone size: .; D gene: .; V gene: TRBV6-9; CDR3 protein: CASSYSRGYSYEQYF; CDR3 DNA: TGTGCCAGCAGTTACTCGAGGGGGTACTCCTACGAGCAGTACTTC
J gene: TRBJ2-2; clone size: .; D gene: .; V gene: TRBV11-2; CDR3 protein: CASSPIREAGELFF; CDR3 DNA: TGTGCCAGCAGTCCCATCAGGGAGGCCGGGGAGCTGTTTTTT